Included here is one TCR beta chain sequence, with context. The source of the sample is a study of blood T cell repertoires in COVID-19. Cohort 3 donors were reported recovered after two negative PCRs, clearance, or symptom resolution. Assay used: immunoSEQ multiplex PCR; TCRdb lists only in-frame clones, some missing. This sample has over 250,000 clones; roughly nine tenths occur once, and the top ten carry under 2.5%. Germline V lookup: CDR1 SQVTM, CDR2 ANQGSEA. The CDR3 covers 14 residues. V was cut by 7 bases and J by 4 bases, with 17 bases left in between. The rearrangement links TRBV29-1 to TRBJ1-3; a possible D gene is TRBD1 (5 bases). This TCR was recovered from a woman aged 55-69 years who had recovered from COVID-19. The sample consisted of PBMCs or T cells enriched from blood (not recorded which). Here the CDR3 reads CSAIDGGLGNTIYF. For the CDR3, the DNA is TGCAGCGCCATAGACGGGGGTTTGGGAAACACCATATATTTT.